This passage covers 14 T cell receptor beta chains from one sample sequenced in a study of blood T cell repertoires in COVID-19. The table came from immunoSEQ multiplex PCR; TCRdb's copy has only in-frame clones and leaves some out. The sample carries about 15,000 clones, 65% to 85% recorded once. Sequencing used peripheral blood. The origin of the receptors is a human donor in a cohort sampled during active COVID-19.

The chain joins TRBV9 to TRBJ2-7; 11 bases line up with TRBD2. V lost 4 bases to trimming and J lost 6 bases; unmatched junction nucleotides: 9. The CDR3 is made up of 15 amino acids. In germline, CDR1 is SGDLS, CDR2 YYNGEE. Here the CDR3 reads CASSPSQLAGVEQYF. DNA of the CDR3: TGTGCCAGCAGCCCCAGCCAACTAGCGGGAGTCGAGCAGTACTTC.

The rearrangement joins TRBV4-2 to TRBJ2-3; TRBD1 matches at 7 bases. Germline V gives CDR1 LGHNA, CDR2 YNFKEQ. This CDR3 has 15 residues. V was pared by 0 bases and J by 4 bases, with 4 bases of the junction left unmatched. DNA of the CDR3: TGTGCCAGCAGCCAAGATAACAGGGGTTCAGATACGCAGTATTTT. Translating it yields CASSQDNRGSDTQYF.

The chain joins TRBV3-1 (or the pseudogene TRBV3-2) to TRBJ2-3; D possibly corresponds to TRBD2 (6 bases). V shed 0 bases and J shed 1 base, with 11 bases lying between them. The CDR3 has 16 amino acids. In germline, CDR1 is LGHDT, CDR2 YNNKEL (reference sequence). CDR3 DNA: TGTGCCAGCAGCCAAGACCCGGGGGTGGGCACAGATACGCAGTATTTT. This codes for CASSQDPGVGTDTQYF.

This clone appeared a single time. V gene TRBV19 combines with J gene TRBJ2-1; no definite D call. Germline CDR1 LNHDA, CDR2 SQIVND (reference sequence). The CDR3 totals 12 residues. Trimming left V 5 bases short and J 8 bases short, with 10 bases between. In DNA form, the CDR3 reads TGTGCCAGTAGTGGGTTTCGGGATGAGCAGTTCTTC. It yields the protein CASSGFRDEQFF.

The V gene is TRBV11-3, the J gene TRBJ2-5; 7 bases map to TRBD2. CDR3 size: 14 residues. The germline gives CDR1 SGHNT, CDR2 YENEEA. Unmatched junction bases numbered 6, after V lost 7 bases and J lost 1 base. The chain's CDR3 is CASKRTSAQETQYF. CDR3 in DNA: TGTGCCAGCAAACGTACTAGCGCCCAAGAGACCCAGTACTTC.

The chain uses TRBV2 and TRBJ1-5; a weak D match, TRBD1 (5 bases). The CDR3 runs 14 residues. Per the germline V gene, CDR1 is SNHLY and CDR2 is FYNNEI. V lost 2 bases and J 8 bases, leaving 13 bases between the germline ends. The CDR3 nucleotides are TGTGCCAGCAGTGAAACTGGGGGGGATGAGCCCCAGCATTTT. This encodes CASSETGGDEPQHF. Full variable domain (missing parts from reference TRBV2 and TRBJ1-5): EPEVTQTPSHQVTQMGQEVILRCVPISNHLYFYWYRQILGQKVEFLVSFYNNEISEKSEIFDDQFSVERPDGSNFTLKIRSTKLEDSAMYFCASSETGGDEPQHFGDGTRLSIL.

The chain uses TRBV10-3 and TRBJ2-4; possibly TRBD1 for D (5 bases). V lost 4 bases and J 6 bases, leaving 10 bases between the germline ends. The CDR3 consists of 13 residues. Germline V CDR1 and CDR2: ENHRY, SYGVKD. CDR3 loop: CAISVAGRNIQYF. The CDR3 region has the DNA TGTGCCATCAGTGTGGCAGGGCGAAACATTCAGTACTTC.

This clone appeared a few times. V usage is TRBV30 and J usage is TRBJ1-3; no firm D call. CDR3 size: 16 residues. The germline V gene encodes CDR1 GTSNPN and CDR2 SVGIG (reference sequence). V gave up 0 bases and J gave up 0 bases, with 12 bases separating them. The DNA for the CDR3 is TGTGCCTGGAGTGTAACCAGGAAGAGCTCTGGAAACACCATATATTTT. It translates to CAWSVTRKSSGNTIYF.

This rearrangement joins TRBV6-6 to TRBJ1-4, with a tentative D call TRBD1 (5 bases). The germline V gene encodes CDR1 MNHNY and CDR2 SVGAGI (reference sequence). The V gene lost 0 bases and the J gene lost 5 bases, with 10 bases spanning the gap. The CDR3 has 15 amino acids. Here the CDR3 reads CASSYSGTRNEKLFF. The CDR3 DNA sequence: TGTGCCAGCAGTTACTCTGGGACTCGGAATGAAAAACTGTTTTTT.

The chain carries TRBV7-9 and TRBJ2-7, with D uncertain. Trimming took 1 base from V and 2 from J, leaving 9 bases between them. Germline-derived CDR1 and CDR2 are SEHNR and FQNEAQ (reference sequence). This CDR3 has 14 residues. In DNA form, the CDR3 reads TGTGCCAGCAGCTTAGGTCTAGTTACCTACGAGCAGTACTTC. This translates into CASSLGLVTYEQYF.

This chain links TRBV28 with TRBJ2-3; 7 bases map to TRBD2. This CDR3 comprises 16 residues. After removal of 4 bases from V and 5 bases from J, the junction contained 12 bases not matched to a gene. Germline values: CDR1 MDHEN, CDR2 SYDVKM. The CDR3 region is CASSSGSSGGEDTQYF. As DNA, the CDR3 is TGTGCCAGCAGTTCTGGATCTAGCGGCGGGGAAGATACGCAGTATTTT.

The CDR3 sequence is CAISEGQGGGYGYTF. The DNA of the CDR3 is TGTGCCATCAGTGAGGGACAGGGAGGAGGCTATGGCTACACCTTC. V and J are TRBV10-3 and TRBJ1-2; the match to TRBD1 covers 8 bases. Germline V CDR1 and CDR2: ENHRY, SYGVKD. Trimming at V came to 2 bases and at J to 4 bases, leaving 6 bases not matched to a gene. This CDR3 spans 15 amino acids.

The V call is TRBV7-2, the J call TRBJ2-1; D may be TRBD1 (6 bases). In germline, CDR1 is SGHTA, CDR2 FQGNSA. The CDR3 is made up of 14 amino acids. Trimming left V 5 bases short and J 3 bases short, with 11 bases between. The CDR3 loop reads CASSPGQIYNEQFF. The DNA of the CDR3 is TGTGCCAGCAGCCCGGGACAAATCTACAATGAGCAGTTCTTC. The full variable domain, its missing parts supplied by reference TRBV7-2 and TRBJ2-1, is GAGVSQSPSNKVTEKGKDVELRCDPISGHTALYWYRQSLGQGLEFLIYFQGNSAPDKSGLPSDRFSAERTGGSVSTLTIQRTQQEDSAVYLCASSPGQIYNEQFFGPGTRLTVL.

The chain recombines TRBV18 with TRBJ2-7; weak D call: TRBD2 (6 bases). Trimming cost V 6 bases and J 7 bases, with 19 bases left between them. Germline CDR1 and CDR2: KGHSH and LQKENI. The CDR3 contains 14 residues. CDR3: CASSPRDSTGEQYF. As DNA, the CDR3 is TGTGCCAGCTCCCCGCGGGACTCCACGGGGGAGCAGTACTTC. The whole variable domain, filled in from reference TRBV18 and TRBJ2-7, reads NAGVMQNPRHLVRRRGQEARLRCSPMKGHSHVYWYRQLPEEGLKFMVYLQKENIIDESGMPKERFSAEFPKEGPSILRIQQVVRGDSAAYFCASSPRDSTGEQYFGPGTRLTVT.